This T cell receptor (beta chain) was obtained from a study of PD-1 blockade in classical Hodgkin lymphoma. The CDR3 consists of 14 residues. Trimming pared 4 bases from V and 5 bases from J, leaving 12 bases between. CDR1 and CDR2 (germline): MNHEY, SMNVEV (reference sequence). Assay: immunoSEQ multiplex PCR; the TCRdb copy retains only in-frame clones and omits some. The table lists under 80,000 clones, over 85% of them singletons, with about 2.8% in the top ten. Study-wide findings and caveats: Still unresolved is the cause of the repertoire differences, which may be disease activity or prior therapy. According to reports, newly diagnosed patients had lower baseline TCR diversity than healthy donors, and relapsed/refractory patients had lower baseline TCR diversity still.

For this clone: Its cognate antigen is unknown.

As to time point: newly diagnosed, previously untreated cHL patient sample. The comparison group had newly diagnosed, previously untreated classical Hodgkin lymphoma. Input material: peripheral blood mononuclear cells (PBMCs). The gene calls are TRBV27 and TRBJ1-5; D is unresolved. The sequence was collected from a human donor with classical Hodgkin lymphoma. CDR3 DNA: TGTGCCAGCAGTTCCTTAGGACCTTATCAGCCCCAGCATTTT. As protein: CASSSLGPYQPQHF.